This T cell receptor beta chain stems from a study of cytomegalovirus exposure and HLA in healthy donors. Background on the study: The same platform was used for the 90 to 150 validation repertoires as for the 666 first-cohort repertoires, as reported in a later analysis. Study-level results: It was approximately 170 TCR beta chains that were listed as cytomegalovirus-associated.

In regard to this clone: Antigen specificity is unknown.

The CDR3 covers 14 residues. Trimming pared 3 bases from V and 0 bases from J, leaving 9 bases between. Germline CDR1 is MDHEN and CDR2 is SYDVKM. Clones were read by immunoSEQ multiplex PCR, and TCRdb kept only the in-frame ones, dropping some. The table shows some 50,000 clones, with 94% occurring only once. This sequence was found in a woman between 18 and 30 years old in good health and CMV-seropositive. The sample was PBMCs. This chain joins TRBV28 and TRBJ2-7; D ambiguous. CDR3 in amino acids: CASSFSPSSYEQYF. The CDR3 DNA reads as TGTGCCAGCAGTTTCAGTCCCTCCTCCTACGAGCAGTACTTC.